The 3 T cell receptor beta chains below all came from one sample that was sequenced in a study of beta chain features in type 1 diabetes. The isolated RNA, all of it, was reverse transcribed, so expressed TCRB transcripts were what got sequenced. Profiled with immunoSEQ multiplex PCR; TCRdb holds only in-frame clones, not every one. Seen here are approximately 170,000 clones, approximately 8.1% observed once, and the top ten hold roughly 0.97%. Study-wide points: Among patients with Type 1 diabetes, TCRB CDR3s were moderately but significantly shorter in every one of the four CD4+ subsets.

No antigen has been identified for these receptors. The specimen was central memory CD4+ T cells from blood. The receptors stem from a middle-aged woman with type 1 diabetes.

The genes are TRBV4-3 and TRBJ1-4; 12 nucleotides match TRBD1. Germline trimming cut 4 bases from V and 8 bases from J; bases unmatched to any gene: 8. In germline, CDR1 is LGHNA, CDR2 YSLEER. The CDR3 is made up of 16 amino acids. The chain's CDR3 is CASSLGGQGAGEKLFF. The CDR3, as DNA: TGCGCCAGCAGCCTCGGGGGACAGGGGGCGGGAGAAAAACTGTTTTTT.

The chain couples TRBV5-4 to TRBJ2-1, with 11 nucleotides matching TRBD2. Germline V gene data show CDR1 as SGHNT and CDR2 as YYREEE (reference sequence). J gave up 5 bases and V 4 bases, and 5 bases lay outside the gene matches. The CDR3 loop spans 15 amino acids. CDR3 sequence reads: CASSASGGRNNEQFF. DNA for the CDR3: TGTGCCAGCAGCGCTAGCGGGGGGCGTAACAATGAGCAGTTCTTC.

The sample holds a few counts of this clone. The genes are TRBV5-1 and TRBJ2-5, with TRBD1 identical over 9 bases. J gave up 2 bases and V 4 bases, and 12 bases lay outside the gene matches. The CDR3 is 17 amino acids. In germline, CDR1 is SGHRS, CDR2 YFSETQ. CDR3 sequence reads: CASSQGTGRIGQETQYF. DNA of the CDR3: TGCGCCAGCAGCCAAGGGACAGGGAGGATTGGGCAAGAGACCCAGTACTTC. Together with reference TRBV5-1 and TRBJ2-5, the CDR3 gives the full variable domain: KAGVTQTPRYLIKTRGQQVTLSCSPISGHRSVSWYQQTPGQGLQFLFEYFSETQRNKGNFPGRFSGRQFSNSRSEMNVSTLELGDSALYLCASSQGTGRIGQETQYFGPGTRLLVL.